This passage covers 16 T cell receptor beta chains from one sample sequenced in a study of cytomegalovirus exposure and HLA in healthy donors. Researchers ran the PCR with 60 Vbeta and 13 Jbeta primers. This table comes from immunoSEQ multiplex PCR, and its TCRdb copy is limited to in-frame clones, with some not included. Among 100,000 to 150,000 clones listed, about 80% were seen once. Sequences were obtained from PBMCs. The receptor source for this set is a woman in her fifties or sixties in good health and CMV-seronegative.

This rearrangement joins TRBV2 to TRBJ2-1; D perhaps matches TRBD2 (6 bases). The CDR3 is made up of 14 amino acids. V lost 6 bases and J 8 bases, leaving 17 bases between the germline ends. Germline V gene data show CDR1 as SNHLY and CDR2 as FYNNEI. The CDR3 bases are TGTGCCAGCAGGGTTCGGGAGAGCGGTTATGAGCAGTTCTTC. Translating gives CASRVRESGYEQFF.

The V and J genes are TRBV4-2 and TRBJ2-4, with D maybe TRBD1 (5 bases). The ends were cut back, 0 bases at V and 0 bases at J, with 9 bases in the middle. Germline values: CDR1 LGHNA, CDR2 YNFKEQ. The CDR3 has 16 amino acids. CDR3 DNA: TGTGCCAGCAGCCAAGATTTAGGGGTAGCCAAAAACATTCAGTACTTC. This translates into CASSQDLGVAKNIQYF.

The genes are TRBV5-1 and TRBJ1-1; 8 bases are shared with TRBD1. Trimming cost V 5 bases and J 4 bases; bases outside gene matches: 4. Germline lookup yields CDR1 SGHRS and CDR2 YFSETQ. The length of the CDR3 is 13 residues. In nucleotides, the CDR3 is TGCGCCAGCAGTCTCACAGGGGGCACTGAAGCTTTCTTT. Protein product: CASSLTGGTEAFF.

The gene calls are TRBV6-1 and TRBJ1-1; D unresolved. V dropped 0 bases and J dropped 7 bases, with 12 bases sitting between them. CDR1 and CDR2 (germline): MNHNS, SASEGT. The CDR3 runs 14 residues. The CDR3 sequence: CASSEASGKFEAFF. The CDR3 nucleotides are TGTGCCAGCAGTGAAGCGTCGGGGAAGTTTGAAGCTTTCTTT.

The chain links TRBV7-9 to TRBJ1-1; D possibly corresponds to TRBD1 (6 bases). From germline, CDR1 is SEHNR and CDR2 FQNEAQ (reference sequence). Trimming left V 8 bases short and J 6 bases short, with 16 bases between. This CDR3 is 13 amino acids long. CDR3 nucleotide sequence: TGTGCCAGCGAGAACCAGGGGAGCGCTGAAGCTTTCTTT. Its protein product is CASENQGSAEAFF.

This clone was observed a single time. The V gene is TRBV9, the J gene TRBJ2-4; TRBD2 aligns across 7 bases. CDR3 length equals 13 residues. Germline values: CDR1 SGDLS, CDR2 YYNGEE. J was trimmed by 8 bases and V by 5 bases; bases with no gene match: 7. The chain's CDR3 is CASSAGTIDIQYF. The CDR3 DNA reads as TGTGCCAGCAGTGCCGGGACTATCGACATTCAGTACTTC.

The V and J genes are TRBV4-3 and TRBJ2-2, with 8 positions matching TRBD1. The CDR3 has 15 amino acids. CDR1 is LGHNA, CDR2 YSLEER, per germline. Germline trimming cut 1 base from V and 6 bases from J; bases unmatched to any gene: 4. CDR3 loop: CASSQGAGGPGELFF. The CDR3 region has the DNA TGCGCCAGCAGCCAAGGGGCAGGGGGCCCCGGGGAGCTGTTTTTT.

The chain couples TRBV11-3 to TRBJ1-3, with no clear D. Germline CDR1 is SGHNT and CDR2 is YENEEA. The V and J ends lost 2 bases and 3 bases respectively, with 8 bases between them. CDR3 size: 14 residues. CDR3 coding DNA: TGTGCCAGCAGCTTACGCTATGGTGGAAACACCATATATTTT. Amino acids: CASSLRYGGNTIYF.

This chain uses TRBV5-4 with TRBJ1-1, with D possibly matching TRBD1 (6 bases). Germline V gene sequence: CDR1 SGHNT, CDR2 YYREEE (reference sequence). V was trimmed by 3 bases and J by 6 bases, leaving 30 bases between them. The CDR3 consists of 19 residues. The CDR3 DNA sequence: TGTGCCAGCAGCTCTCCCGGGACGCGGGGGCCGCAGCCCACGTCTGAAGCTTTCTTT. It specifies CASSSPGTRGPQPTSEAFF.

This chain uses TRBV7-9 with TRBJ1-5; perhaps TRBD1 as D (5 bases). This CDR3 is 14 amino acids long. V lost 2 bases to trimming and J lost 3 bases, with 8 bases between them. The germline CDR1 and CDR2 sequences are SEHNR and FQNEAQ (reference sequence). DNA of the CDR3: TGTGCCAGCAGCTTACCAGGGAACAATCAGCCCCAGCATTTT. This sequence encodes CASSLPGNNQPQHF. The entire variable domain, with the rest obtained from reference TRBV7-9 and TRBJ1-5, is as follows: DTGVSQNPRHKITKRGQNVTFRCDPISEHNRLYWYRQTLGQGPEFLTYFQNEAQLEKSRLLSDRFSAERPKGSFSTLEIQRTEQGDSAMYLCASSLPGNNQPQHFGDGTRLSIL.

V and J are TRBV6-5 and TRBJ2-5, with TRBD2 matching over 11 bases. Looked up from germline, CDR1 is MNHEY and CDR2 is SVGAGI. With 6 bases clipped from V and 2 bases from J, the junction kept 5 bases outside the gene matches. The CDR3 loop spans 15 amino acids. The CDR3 DNA follows: TGTGCCAGCAGCTTAGCGGGAGGGGATCAAGAGACCCAGTACTTC. Amino acid sequence: CASSLAGGDQETQYF.

The rearrangement links TRBV4-1 to TRBJ2-3; D gene uncertain. The CDR3 contains 14 residues. The germline V and J ends were trimmed by 1 base and 9 bases, with 14 bases remaining between them. Germline V gene sequence: CDR1 MGHRA, CDR2 YSYEKL. CDR3 sequence (DNA): TGCGCCAGCAGCCAAGGAGTCCCCGCGGTAACGCAGTATTTT. Its translation is CASSQGVPAVTQYF.

In this sample, this clone turned up once. The chain is built from TRBV6-4 and TRBJ2-1, with 10 bases that match TRBD2. Trimming at V came to 5 bases and at J to 1 base, leaving 2 bases not matched to a gene. The CDR3 sequence is 15 residues long. The germline V gene has CDR1 MRHNA and CDR2 SNTAGT. The CDR3: CASSQLAGSYNEQFF. As DNA, the CDR3 is TGTGCCAGCAGTCAACTAGCGGGGTCCTACAATGAGCAGTTCTTC.

The chain combines TRBV19 with TRBJ2-2; 9 bases match TRBD1. This CDR3 has 15 amino acids. V trimming: 7 bases; J trimming: 1 base; junction bases outside the gene matches: 4. Germline V gene data show CDR1 as LNHDA and CDR2 as SQIVND (reference sequence). The CDR3 spells CASIRQGENTGELFF. Written as DNA, the CDR3 is TGTGCCAGTATTCGACAGGGGGAGAACACCGGGGAGCTGTTTTTT.

The chain recombines TRBV19 with TRBJ1-5, with D maybe TRBD1 (6 bases). The CDR3 totals 14 residues. Germline CDR1 LNHDA, CDR2 SQIVND (reference sequence). Trimming took 7 bases from V and 0 from J, leaving 10 bases between them. CDR3 in amino acids: CASTDRYSNQPQHF. CDR3 nucleotide sequence: TGTGCCAGTACCGACAGGTATAGCAATCAGCCCCAGCATTTT.

The chain couples TRBV4-1 to TRBJ2-1; 8 positions match TRBD1. The CDR3 runs 15 residues. Germline V gene data show CDR1 as MGHRA and CDR2 as YSYEKL. V lost 6 bases to trimming and J lost 7 bases; unmatched junction nucleotides: 11. The CDR3: CASRPLGQGSNEQFF. The DNA of the CDR3 is TGCGCCAGCAGGCCCCTCGGACAGGGATCGAATGAGCAGTTCTTC.